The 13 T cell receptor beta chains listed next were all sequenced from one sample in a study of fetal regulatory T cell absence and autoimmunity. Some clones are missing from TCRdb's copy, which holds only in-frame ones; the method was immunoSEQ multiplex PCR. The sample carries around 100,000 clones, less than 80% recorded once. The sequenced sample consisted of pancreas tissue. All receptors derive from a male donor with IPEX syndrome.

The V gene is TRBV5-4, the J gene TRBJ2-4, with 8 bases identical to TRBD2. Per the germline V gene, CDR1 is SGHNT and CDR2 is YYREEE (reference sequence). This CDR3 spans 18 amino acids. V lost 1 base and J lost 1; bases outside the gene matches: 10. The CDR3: CASSLSSGAAYAKNIQYF. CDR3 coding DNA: TGTGCCAGCAGCTTGAGTAGCGGGGCGGCCTATGCCAAAAACATTCAGTACTTC.

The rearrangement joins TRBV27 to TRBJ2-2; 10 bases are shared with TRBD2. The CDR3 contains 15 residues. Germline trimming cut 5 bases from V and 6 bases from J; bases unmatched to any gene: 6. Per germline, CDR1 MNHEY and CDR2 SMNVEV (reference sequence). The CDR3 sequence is CASSAQTSGAGELFF. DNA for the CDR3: TGTGCCAGCAGTGCACAAACTAGCGGGGCCGGGGAGCTGTTTTTT.

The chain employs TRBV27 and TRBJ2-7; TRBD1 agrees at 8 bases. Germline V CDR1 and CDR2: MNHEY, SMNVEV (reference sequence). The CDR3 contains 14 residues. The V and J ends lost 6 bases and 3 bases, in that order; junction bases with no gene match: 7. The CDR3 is CASRVQGEFYEQYF. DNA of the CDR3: TGTGCCAGCAGGGTACAGGGGGAATTCTACGAGCAGTACTTC.

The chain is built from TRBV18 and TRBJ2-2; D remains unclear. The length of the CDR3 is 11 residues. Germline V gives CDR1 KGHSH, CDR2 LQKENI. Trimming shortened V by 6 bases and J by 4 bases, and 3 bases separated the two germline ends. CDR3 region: CASSSTGELFF. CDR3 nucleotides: TGTGCCAGCTCTAGCACCGGGGAGCTGTTTTTT.

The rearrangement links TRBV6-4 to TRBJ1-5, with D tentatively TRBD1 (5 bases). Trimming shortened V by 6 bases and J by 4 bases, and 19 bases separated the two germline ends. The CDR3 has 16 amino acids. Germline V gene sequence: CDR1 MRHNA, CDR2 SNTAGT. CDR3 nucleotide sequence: TGTGCCAGCAGCGACCGGGGGGGGAAGGAAAATCAGCCCCAGCATTTT. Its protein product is CASSDRGGKENQPQHF.

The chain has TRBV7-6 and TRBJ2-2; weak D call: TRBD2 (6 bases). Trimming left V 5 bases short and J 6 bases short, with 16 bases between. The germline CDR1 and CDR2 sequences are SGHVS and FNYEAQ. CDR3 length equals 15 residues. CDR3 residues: CASSLGLGGAGELFF. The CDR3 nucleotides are TGTGCCAGCAGCCTCGGGCTCGGGGGAGCCGGGGAGCTGTTTTTT.

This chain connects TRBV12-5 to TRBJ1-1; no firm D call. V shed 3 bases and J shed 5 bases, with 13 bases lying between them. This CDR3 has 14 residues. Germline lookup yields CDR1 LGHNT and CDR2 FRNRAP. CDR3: CASGFGWVKTEAFF. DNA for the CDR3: TGTGCTAGTGGTTTCGGGTGGGTAAAGACTGAAGCTTTCTTT.

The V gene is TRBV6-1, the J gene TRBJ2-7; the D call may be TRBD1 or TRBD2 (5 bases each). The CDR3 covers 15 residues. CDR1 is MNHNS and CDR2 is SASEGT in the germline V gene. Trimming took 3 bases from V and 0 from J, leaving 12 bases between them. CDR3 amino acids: CASSDWQGASYEQYF. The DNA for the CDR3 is TGTGCCAGCAGTGACTGGCAGGGAGCCTCCTACGAGCAGTACTTC.

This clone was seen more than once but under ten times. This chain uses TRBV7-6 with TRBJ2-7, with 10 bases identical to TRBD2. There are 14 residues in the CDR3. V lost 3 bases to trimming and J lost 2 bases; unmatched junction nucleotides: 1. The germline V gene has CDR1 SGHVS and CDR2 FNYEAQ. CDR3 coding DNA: TGTGCCAGCAGCTTGGGGACTAGCGCCTACGAGCAGTACTTC. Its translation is CASSLGTSAYEQYF.

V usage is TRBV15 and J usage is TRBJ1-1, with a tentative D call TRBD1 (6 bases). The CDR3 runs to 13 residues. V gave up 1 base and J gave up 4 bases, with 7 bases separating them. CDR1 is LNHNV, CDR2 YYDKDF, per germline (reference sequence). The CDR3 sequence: CATSRVDSTEAFF. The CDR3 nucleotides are TGTGCCACCAGCAGAGTGGACAGCACTGAAGCTTTCTTT.

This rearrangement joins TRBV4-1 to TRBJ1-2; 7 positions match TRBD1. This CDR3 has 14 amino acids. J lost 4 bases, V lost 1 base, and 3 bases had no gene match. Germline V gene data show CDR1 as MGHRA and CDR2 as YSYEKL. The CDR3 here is CASSQGQGAYGYTF. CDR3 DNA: TGCGCCAGCAGCCAAGGACAGGGTGCCTATGGCTACACCTTC.

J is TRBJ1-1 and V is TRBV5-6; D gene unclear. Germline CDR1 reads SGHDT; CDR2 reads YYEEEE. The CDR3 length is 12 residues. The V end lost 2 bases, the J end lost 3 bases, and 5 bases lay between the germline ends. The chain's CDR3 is CASSFGDTEAFF. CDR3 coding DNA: TGTGCCAGCAGCTTTGGGGACACTGAAGCTTTCTTT.

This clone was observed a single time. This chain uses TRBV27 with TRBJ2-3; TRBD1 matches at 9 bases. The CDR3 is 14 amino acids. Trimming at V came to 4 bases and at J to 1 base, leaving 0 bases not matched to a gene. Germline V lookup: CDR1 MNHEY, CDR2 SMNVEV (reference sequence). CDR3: CASSWTGGTDTQYF. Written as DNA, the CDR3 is TGTGCCAGCAGTTGGACAGGGGGCACAGATACGCAGTATTTT.